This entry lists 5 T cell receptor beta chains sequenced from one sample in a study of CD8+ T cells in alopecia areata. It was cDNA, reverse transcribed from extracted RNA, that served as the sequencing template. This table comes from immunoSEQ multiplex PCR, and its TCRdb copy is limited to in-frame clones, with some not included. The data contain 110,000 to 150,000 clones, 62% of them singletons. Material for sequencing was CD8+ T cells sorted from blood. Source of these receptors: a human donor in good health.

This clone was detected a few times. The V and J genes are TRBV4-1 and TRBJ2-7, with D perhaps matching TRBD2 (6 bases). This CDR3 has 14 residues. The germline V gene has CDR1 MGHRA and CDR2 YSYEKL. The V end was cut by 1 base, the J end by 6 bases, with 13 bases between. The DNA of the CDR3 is TGCGCCAGCAGCCAAGTAGTGGGAGGACTCGAGCAGTACTTC. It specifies CASSQVVGGLEQYF.

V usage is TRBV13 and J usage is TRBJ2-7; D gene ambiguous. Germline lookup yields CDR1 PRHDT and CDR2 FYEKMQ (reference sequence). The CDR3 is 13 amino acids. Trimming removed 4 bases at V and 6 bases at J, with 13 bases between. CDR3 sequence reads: CASSYHPLVEQYF. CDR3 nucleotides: TGTGCCAGCAGCTATCACCCGTTGGTCGAGCAGTACTTC.

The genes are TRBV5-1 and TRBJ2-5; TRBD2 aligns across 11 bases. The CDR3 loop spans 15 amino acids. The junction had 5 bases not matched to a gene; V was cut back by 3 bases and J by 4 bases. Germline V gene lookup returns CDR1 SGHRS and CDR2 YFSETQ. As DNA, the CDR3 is TGCGCCAGCAGCTCGACCGGACTAGCGGGAGAGACCCAGTACTTC. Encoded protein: CASSSTGLAGETQYF.

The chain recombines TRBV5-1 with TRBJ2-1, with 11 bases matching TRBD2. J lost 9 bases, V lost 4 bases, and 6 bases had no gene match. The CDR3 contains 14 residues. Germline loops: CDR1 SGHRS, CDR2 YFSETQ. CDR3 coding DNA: TGCGCCAGCAGCCCAACTAGCGGGAGAGTTGAGCAGTTCTTC. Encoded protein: CASSPTSGRVEQFF.

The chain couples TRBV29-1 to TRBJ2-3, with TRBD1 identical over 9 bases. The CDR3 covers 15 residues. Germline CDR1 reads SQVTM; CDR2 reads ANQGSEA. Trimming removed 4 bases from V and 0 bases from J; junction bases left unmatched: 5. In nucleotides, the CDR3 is TGCAGCGTTGCCACGACAGGGGGGAGCACAGATACGCAGTATTTT. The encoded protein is CSVATTGGSTDTQYF.